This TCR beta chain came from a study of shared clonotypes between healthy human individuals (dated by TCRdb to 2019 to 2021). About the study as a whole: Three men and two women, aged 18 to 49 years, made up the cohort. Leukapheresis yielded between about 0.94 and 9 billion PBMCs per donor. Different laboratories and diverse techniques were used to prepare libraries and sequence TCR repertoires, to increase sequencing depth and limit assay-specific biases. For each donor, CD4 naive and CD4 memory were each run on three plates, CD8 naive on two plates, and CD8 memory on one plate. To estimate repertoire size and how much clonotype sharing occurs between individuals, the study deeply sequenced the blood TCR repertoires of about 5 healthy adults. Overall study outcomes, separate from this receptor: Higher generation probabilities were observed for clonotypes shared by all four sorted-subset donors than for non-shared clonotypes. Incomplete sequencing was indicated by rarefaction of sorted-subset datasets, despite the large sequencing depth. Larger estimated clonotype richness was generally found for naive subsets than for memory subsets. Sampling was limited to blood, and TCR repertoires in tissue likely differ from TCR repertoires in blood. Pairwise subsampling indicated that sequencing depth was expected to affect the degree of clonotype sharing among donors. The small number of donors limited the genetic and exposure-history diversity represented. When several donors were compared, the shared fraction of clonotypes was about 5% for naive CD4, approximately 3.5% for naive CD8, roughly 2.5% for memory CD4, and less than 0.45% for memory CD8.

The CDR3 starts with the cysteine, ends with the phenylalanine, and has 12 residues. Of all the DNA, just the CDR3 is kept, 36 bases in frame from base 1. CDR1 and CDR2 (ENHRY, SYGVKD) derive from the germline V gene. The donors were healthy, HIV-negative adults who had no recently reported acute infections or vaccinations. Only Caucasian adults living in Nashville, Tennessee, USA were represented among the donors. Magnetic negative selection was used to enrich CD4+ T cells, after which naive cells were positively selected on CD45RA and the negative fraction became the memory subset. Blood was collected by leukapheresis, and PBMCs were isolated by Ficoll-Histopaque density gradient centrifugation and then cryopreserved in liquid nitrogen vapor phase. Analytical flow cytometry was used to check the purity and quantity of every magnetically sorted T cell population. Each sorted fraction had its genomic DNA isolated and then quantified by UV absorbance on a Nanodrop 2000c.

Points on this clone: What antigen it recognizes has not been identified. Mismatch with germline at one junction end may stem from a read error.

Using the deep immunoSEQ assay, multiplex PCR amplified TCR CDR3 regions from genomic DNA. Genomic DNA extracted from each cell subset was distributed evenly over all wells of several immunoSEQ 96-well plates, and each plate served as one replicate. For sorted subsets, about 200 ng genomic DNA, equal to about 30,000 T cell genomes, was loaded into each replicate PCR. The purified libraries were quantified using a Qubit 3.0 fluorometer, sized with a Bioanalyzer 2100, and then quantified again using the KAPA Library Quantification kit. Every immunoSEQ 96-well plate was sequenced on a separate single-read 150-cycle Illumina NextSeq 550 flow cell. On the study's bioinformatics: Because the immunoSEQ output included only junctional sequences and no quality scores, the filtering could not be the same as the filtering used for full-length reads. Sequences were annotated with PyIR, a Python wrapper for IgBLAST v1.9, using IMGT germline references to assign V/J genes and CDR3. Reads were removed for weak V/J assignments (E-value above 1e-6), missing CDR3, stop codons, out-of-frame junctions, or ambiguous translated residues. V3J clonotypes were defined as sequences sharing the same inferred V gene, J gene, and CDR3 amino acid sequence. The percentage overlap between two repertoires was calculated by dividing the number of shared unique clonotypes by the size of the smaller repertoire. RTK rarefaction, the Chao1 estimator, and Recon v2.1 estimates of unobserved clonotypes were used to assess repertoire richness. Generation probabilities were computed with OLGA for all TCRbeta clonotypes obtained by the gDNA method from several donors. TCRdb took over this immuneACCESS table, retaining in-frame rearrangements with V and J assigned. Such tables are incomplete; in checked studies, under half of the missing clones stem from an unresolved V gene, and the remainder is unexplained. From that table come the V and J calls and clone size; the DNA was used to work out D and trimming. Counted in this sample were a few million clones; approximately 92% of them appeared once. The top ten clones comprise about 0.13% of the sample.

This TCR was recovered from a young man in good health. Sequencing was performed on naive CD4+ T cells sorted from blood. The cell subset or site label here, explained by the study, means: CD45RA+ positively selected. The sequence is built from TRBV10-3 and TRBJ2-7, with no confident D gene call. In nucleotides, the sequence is TGTGCCAGCAGTGTGAACTCCTACGAGCAGTACTTC. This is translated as CASSVNSYEQYF.